The 18 T cell receptor beta chains below all came from one sample that was sequenced in a study of shared clonotypes between healthy human individuals. TCRdb's copy holds only in-frame clones and misses some; the assay was immunoSEQ multiplex PCR. The repertoire holds 2,500,000 or so clones, approximately 94% seen once, with more than 0.35% in the top ten. Sequenced input: naive CD4+ T cells from PBMCs. Stated subset: CD45RA+ positively selected. The receptors stem from a young man in good health. Some clones in this sample may be carry-over from other donors' samples.

The chain joins TRBV30 to TRBJ1-4; TRBD1 is a possible D gene (6 bases). The germline V gene encodes CDR1 GTSNPN and CDR2 SVGIG (reference sequence). The CDR3 runs 15 residues. V shed 4 bases and J shed 5 bases, with 17 bases lying between them. CDR3 in amino acids: CAWNPRGARNEKLFF. The CDR3, as DNA: TGTGCCTGGAATCCAAGGGGGGCACGAAATGAAAAACTGTTTTTT. Full variable domain (rest looked up from reference TRBV30 and TRBJ1-4): SQTIHQWPATLVQPVGSPLSLECTVEGTSNPNLYWYRQAAGRGLQLLFYSVGIGQISSEVPQNLSASRPQDRQFILSSKKLLLSDSGFYLCAWNPRGARNEKLFFGSGTQLSVL.

The chain uses TRBV5-4 and TRBJ2-5; D remains unclear. The CDR3 loop spans 13 amino acids. Germline V CDR1 and CDR2: SGHNT, YYREEE (reference sequence). Trimming cost V 2 bases and J 5 bases, with 10 bases left between them. The CDR3 bases are TGTGCCAGCAGCTTTTCTCTGGTGGAGACCCAGTACTTC. It encodes CASSFSLVETQYF.

The chain employs TRBV11-2 and TRBJ2-7; 11 bases match TRBD1. Per the germline V gene, CDR1 is SGHAT and CDR2 is FQNNGV. CDR3 length: 15 amino acids. V shed 4 bases and J 4 bases; nucleotides not matched to a gene: 6. As DNA, the CDR3 is TGTGCCAGCAGCTCAGGGGGACAGGGGGGATACGAGCAGTACTTC. This codes for CASSSGGQGGYEQYF.

J is TRBJ1-2 and V is TRBV5-4; D possibly corresponds to TRBD1 (6 bases). The CDR3 spans 14 residues. V lost 2 bases to trimming and J lost 4 bases, with 12 bases between them. CDR1 SGHNT and CDR2 YYREEE come from the germline V gene (reference sequence). The CDR3: CASSLRQAGYGYTF. CDR3 coding DNA: TGTGCCAGCAGCTTACGACAGGCGGGCTATGGCTACACCTTC.

This clone was detected only once. The chain uses TRBV6-1 and TRBJ1-3; unclear D gene. The germline V and J ends were trimmed by 4 bases and 0 bases, with 16 bases remaining between them. The CDR3 contains 17 residues. In germline, CDR1 is MNHNS, CDR2 SASEGT. CDR3 bases: TGTGCCAGCAGTGGGTGGGTTCGGACGGGCTCTGGAAACACCATATATTTT. This sequence encodes CASSGWVRTGSGNTIYF.

V usage is TRBV28 and J usage is TRBJ1-6; D not resolved. V lost 4 bases and J 3 bases, leaving 10 bases between the germline ends. There are 15 residues in the CDR3. Germline CDR1 reads MDHEN; CDR2 reads SYDVKM. CDR3 sequence reads: CASSYRRNYNSPLHF. The CDR3, as DNA: TGTGCCAGCAGTTACCGACGGAACTATAATTCACCCCTCCACTTT.

V is TRBV19 and J is TRBJ1-4; D unclear. The CDR3 is 14 amino acids. Looked up from germline, CDR1 is LNHDA and CDR2 is SQIVND (reference sequence). Trimming removed 4 bases at V and 3 bases at J, with 9 bases between. The CDR3 sequence is CASSKQLANEKLFF. CDR3 nucleotide sequence: TGTGCCAGTAGTAAACAGTTGGCTAATGAAAAACTGTTTTTT.

The chain has TRBV5-1 and TRBJ1-3, with 7 bases fitting TRBD1. With V trimmed by 4 bases and J by 4 bases, 8 bases remained unmatched. In germline, CDR1 is SGHRS, CDR2 YFSETQ. The CDR3 consists of 15 residues. CDR3 DNA: TGCGCCAGCAGCCCGGGACAGCCGTCAGGAAACACCATATATTTT. This sequence encodes CASSPGQPSGNTIYF.

This clone occurred a few times. V and J are TRBV28 and TRBJ1-2, with D unclear. Germline loops: CDR1 MDHEN, CDR2 SYDVKM. The CDR3 consists of 13 residues. V was cut by 6 bases and J by 4 bases, with 12 bases left in between. The CDR3 loop is CASRLTDVYGYTF. CDR3 nucleotides: TGTGCCAGCAGGCTCACAGACGTCTATGGCTACACCTTC.

This chain links TRBV29-1 with TRBJ2-7, with a weak D call TRBD1 (7 bases). There are 16 residues in the CDR3. The germline gives CDR1 SQVTM, CDR2 ANQGSEA. The V end lost 3 bases, the J end lost 2 bases, and 20 bases lay between the germline ends. The CDR3 reads CSVEQNREDRTYEQYF. The CDR3 bases are TGCAGCGTTGAGCAGAACAGGGAGGACAGGACCTACGAGCAGTACTTC.

Here the CDR3 DNA reads TGTGCCAGCAGCGGGGGGACGGATTATAGCAATCAGCCCCAGCATTTT. Protein: CASSGGTDYSNQPQHF. V usage is TRBV5-8 and J usage is TRBJ1-5; a possible D gene is TRBD1 (5 bases). This CDR3 has 16 residues. Trimming took 4 bases from V and 0 from J, leaving 14 bases between them. The germline V gene encodes CDR1 SGHTS and CDR2 YDEGEE.

CDR3 loop: CASRSEGGGYTF. The CDR3 coding sequence is TGTGCCAGCAGGAGTGAAGGGGGCGGCTACACCTTC. This sequence joins TRBV2 and TRBJ1-2; 7 positions agree with TRBD1. Unmatched junction bases numbered 6, after V lost 6 bases and J lost 8 bases. CDR1 and CDR2 from the germline V gene are SNHLY and FYNNEI. The CDR3 loop spans 12 amino acids.

The table lists this clone with a count of one. V is TRBV5-4 and J is TRBJ2-7; D is possibly TRBD1 (5 bases). Trimming removed 4 bases from V and 0 bases from J, with 14 bases in between. The CDR3 sequence is 15 residues long. Looked up from germline, CDR1 is SGHNT and CDR2 is YYREEE (reference sequence). The CDR3 bases are TGTGCCAGCAGCACAAGGGGCGGACCCTCCTACGAGCAGTACTTC. It encodes CASSTRGGPSYEQYF.

The chain employs TRBV27 and TRBJ1-4; 12 bases are shared with TRBD1. The V and J ends lost 6 bases and 10 bases, in that order; junction bases with no gene match: 21. This CDR3 is 19 amino acids long. The germline CDR1 and CDR2 sequences are MNHEY and SMNVEV (reference sequence). CDR3 amino acids: CASRTSGQGAIQSYGKLFF. CDR3 coding DNA: TGTGCCAGCAGGACGTCGGGACAGGGGGCGATCCAATCGTACGGAAAACTGTTTTTT.

The rearrangement joins TRBV11-3 to TRBJ2-1; no clear D. This CDR3 has 13 amino acids. V dropped 5 bases and J dropped 4 bases, with 9 bases sitting between them. The germline V gene encodes CDR1 SGHNT and CDR2 YENEEA. The CDR3 is CASSLRRYNEQFF. CDR3 DNA: TGTGCCAGCAGCCTCCGACGATACAATGAGCAGTTCTTC.

The chain uses TRBV5-1 and TRBJ2-2; 9 bases are a match to TRBD2. This CDR3 comprises 16 residues. V trimming: 0 bases; J trimming: 6 bases; junction bases outside the gene matches: 6. From germline, CDR1 is SGHRS and CDR2 YFSETQ. DNA for the CDR3: TGCGCCAGCAGCTTGGACCCGGGACTAGCCGCCGGGGAGCTGTTTTTT. It specifies CASSLDPGLAAGELFF.

V usage is TRBV7-2 and J usage is TRBJ2-1; unclear D gene. V dropped 2 bases and J dropped 8 bases, with 10 bases sitting between them. Germline CDR1 is SGHTA and CDR2 is FQGNSA. The CDR3 totals 13 residues. CDR3 DNA: TGTGCCAGCAGCTTACCTGACATGGATGAGCAGTTCTTC. This encodes CASSLPDMDEQFF. The entire variable domain, with the rest obtained from reference TRBV7-2 and TRBJ2-1, is as follows: GAGVSQSPSNKVTEKGKDVELRCDPISGHTALYWYRQSLGQGLEFLIYFQGNSAPDKSGLPSDRFSAERTGGSVSTLTIQRTQQEDSAVYLCASSLPDMDEQFFGPGTRLTVL.

V is TRBV2 and J is TRBJ2-7; D possibly uses TRBD1 or TRBD2 (7 bases each). Germline loops: CDR1 SNHLY, CDR2 FYNNEI. V lost 5 bases and J 5 bases, leaving 10 bases between the germline ends. The CDR3 runs 12 residues. CDR3 loop: CASSPGGDEQYF. The CDR3 bases are TGTGCCAGCAGTCCAGGGGGGGACGAGCAGTACTTC.